This TCR beta chain emerged from a study of T cell responses to AZD1222 COVID-19 vaccine. General study findings and limits: The breadth and depth of Spike-specific TCRs increased once two AZD1222 doses had been given. Clonal diversity may have been underestimated, and the donors were mostly white British, with more females than males. At baseline, seropositivity was found in only a handful of AZD1222 recipients.

V dropped 10 bases and J dropped 7 bases, with 21 bases sitting between them. The CDR3 is made up of 14 amino acids. Germline V CDR1 and CDR2: SGHTA, FQGTGA. With regard to this clone: Its antigen is currently unknown.

Clones were read by immunoSEQ multiplex PCR, and TCRdb kept only the in-frame ones, dropping some. Seen here are roughly 99,000 clones, about 90% observed once, and the top ten hold 3.5% to 4.5%. The chain joins TRBV7-3 to TRBJ2-3, with a possible D match to TRBD2 (5 bases). The sequenced sample was peripheral blood, obtained on day 0 of AZD1222 vaccination. The TCR originated in an adult in good health. The CDR3 nucleotides are TGTGCCACCAAAATCCTAGCACGACGTTATACGCAGTATTTT. This codes for CATKILARRYTQYF.